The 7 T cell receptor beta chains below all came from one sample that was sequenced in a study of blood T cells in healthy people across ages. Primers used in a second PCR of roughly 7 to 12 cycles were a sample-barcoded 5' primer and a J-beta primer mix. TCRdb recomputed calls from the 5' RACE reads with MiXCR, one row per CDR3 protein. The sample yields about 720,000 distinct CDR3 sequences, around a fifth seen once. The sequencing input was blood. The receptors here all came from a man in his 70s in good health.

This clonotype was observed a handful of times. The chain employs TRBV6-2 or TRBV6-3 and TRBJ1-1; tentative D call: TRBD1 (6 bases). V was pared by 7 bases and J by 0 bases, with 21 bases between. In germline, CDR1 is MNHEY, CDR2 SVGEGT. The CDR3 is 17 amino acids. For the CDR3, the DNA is TGTGCCAGCACCGACCCAACGGGGGGCACCTTGAACACTGAAGCTTTCTTT. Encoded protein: CASTDPTGGTLNTEAFF.

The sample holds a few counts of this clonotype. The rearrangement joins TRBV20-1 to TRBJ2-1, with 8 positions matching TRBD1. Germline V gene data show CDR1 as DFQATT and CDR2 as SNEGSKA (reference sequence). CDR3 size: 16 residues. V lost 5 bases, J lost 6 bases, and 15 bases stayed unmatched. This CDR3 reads CSARDRLAPNFNEQFF. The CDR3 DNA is TGCAGTGCTCGGGACAGGCTTGCCCCGAATTTCAATGAGCAGTTCTTC.

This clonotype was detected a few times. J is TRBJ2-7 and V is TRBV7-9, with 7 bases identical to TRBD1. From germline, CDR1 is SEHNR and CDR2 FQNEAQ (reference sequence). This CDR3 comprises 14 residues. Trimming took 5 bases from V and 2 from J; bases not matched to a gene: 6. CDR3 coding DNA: TGTGCCAGCAGCGCCGGGACAGAACCCTACGAGCAGTACTTC. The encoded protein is CASSAGTEPYEQYF.

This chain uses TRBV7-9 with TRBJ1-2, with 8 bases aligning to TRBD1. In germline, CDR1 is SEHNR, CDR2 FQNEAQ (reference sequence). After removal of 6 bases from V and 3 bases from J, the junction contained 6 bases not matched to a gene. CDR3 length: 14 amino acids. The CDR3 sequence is CASRIGQGDYGYTF. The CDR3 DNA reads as TGTGCCAGCAGGATAGGACAGGGAGACTATGGCTACACCTTC.

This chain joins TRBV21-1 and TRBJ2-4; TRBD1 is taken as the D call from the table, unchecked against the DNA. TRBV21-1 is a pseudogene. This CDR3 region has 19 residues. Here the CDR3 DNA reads TGTGCCAGCAGCAAAGCGGGACAGACCAACGGGTGGTCCAAAAACATTCAGTACTTC. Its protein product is CASSKAGQTNGWSKNIQYF.

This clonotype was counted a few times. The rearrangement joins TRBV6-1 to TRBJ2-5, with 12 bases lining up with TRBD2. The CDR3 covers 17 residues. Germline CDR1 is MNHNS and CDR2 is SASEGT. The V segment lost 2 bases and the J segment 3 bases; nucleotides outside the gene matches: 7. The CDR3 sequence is CASSERASGGAKETQYF. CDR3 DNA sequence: TGTGCCAGCAGTGAACGTGCTAGCGGGGGGGCCAAAGAGACCCAGTACTTC.

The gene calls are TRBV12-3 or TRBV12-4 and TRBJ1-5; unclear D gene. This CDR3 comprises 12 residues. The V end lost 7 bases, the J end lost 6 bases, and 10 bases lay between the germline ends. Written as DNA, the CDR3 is TGTGCCAGCACCTCCTTTTCTCAGCCCCAGCATTTT. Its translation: CASTSFSQPQHF.